Below, one T cell receptor (beta chain) is given with its context. Antigen specificity is unknown. Relative to the germline gene, one junction end is altered; a read error may explain this. This entry belongs to a study of radiotherapy plus CTLA-4 blockade in lung cancer. Study details: Disease control reached more than 25%, with objective responses in roughly 17%. The study's findings and limits: In blood, tumor-derived TCR clones expanded after radiotherapy plus ipilimumab. With interferon-beta, early dynamics of blood T cell clones were reported to best predict response.

Chemo-refractory metastatic non-small-cell lung cancer patients received focal radiation with ipilimumab CTLA-4 blockade. The data were produced by immunoSEQ multiplex PCR, yet TCRdb's version contains in-frame clones alone and is incomplete. The data show 42,000 or so clones, just under 80% seen once. The CDR3 has 12 residues. Germline V gene sequence: CDR1 SSHAT, CDR2 FNYEAQ (reference sequence). The clonotype was recovered from a human donor with non-small cell lung cancer that progressed on radiotherapy plus ipilimumab. The sequenced sample was peripheral blood, obtained from a patient treated with radiotherapy plus ipilimumab. This chain connects TRBV7-7 to TRBJ1-2, with unresolved D. Written as DNA, the CDR3 is TGTGCTAGCAGTCCTATTAACTATGGCTACACCTTC. Its translation is CASSPINYGYTF.